These 12 T cell receptor beta chains were all obtained from the same sample, sequenced in a study of blood T cells in healthy people across ages. Sample-barcoded 5' priming and a J-beta primer mix drove a second PCR of about 7 to 11 cycles. TCRdb reprocessed the 5' RACE reads via MiXCR and lists one record per CDR3 protein. The profile shows 850,000 to 1,000,000 distinct CDR3 sequences, roughly 43% of them singletons. The sample comprised blood. Source of these receptors: a man aged 25-45 years in good health.

The chain carries TRBV28 and TRBJ2-5, with unresolved D. The CDR3 is made up of 13 amino acids. Trimming cost V 2 bases and J 5 bases, with 9 bases left between them. Per the germline V gene, CDR1 is MDHEN and CDR2 is SYDVKM. The CDR3 is CASSLPPTETQYF. Written as DNA, the CDR3 is TGTGCCAGCAGTTTACCCCCGACGGAGACCCAGTACTTC.

This clonotype was observed a handful of times. The junction differs from germline at one of its ends, possibly a read error. The chain joins TRBV7-7 to TRBJ2-3; D call uncertain. CDR3 length equals 13 residues. Germline assignment: CDR1 SSHAT and CDR2 FNYEAQ (reference sequence). The DNA of the CDR3 is TGTGCTAGCAGTCAAAGCGGCACAGATACGCAGTATTTT. It is translated as CASSQSGTDTQYF.

This rearrangement joins TRBV29-1 to TRBJ2-1; TRBD1 might be the D (5 bases). Germline V gives CDR1 SQVTM, CDR2 ANQGSEA. The CDR3 is made up of 16 amino acids. V was trimmed by 5 bases and J by 3 bases, leaving 20 bases between them. CDR3 loop: CSVWRRQQYDYNEQFF. CDR3 nucleotide sequence: TGCAGCGTTTGGCGGAGACAGCAATATGACTACAATGAGCAGTTCTTC.

This clonotype has only a few counts. CDR3 sequence reads: CASSFGSGTEAFF. The CDR3 DNA sequence: TGTGCCAGCAGCTTTGGGAGTGGCACTGAAGCTTTCTTT. The V and J genes are TRBV7-2 and TRBJ1-1; D unresolved. Germline values: CDR1 SGHTA, CDR2 FQGNSA. V was pared by 3 bases and J by 4 bases, with 9 bases between. This CDR3 spans 13 amino acids.

This clonotype has just a few counts. The J gene is TRBJ1-2, the V gene TRBV9; D is uncertain. Trimming took 0 bases from V and 0 from J, leaving 9 bases between them. The CDR3 is made up of 15 amino acids. In germline, CDR1 is SGDLS, CDR2 YYNGEE. The CDR3 here is CASSVGQSANYGYTF. The CDR3, as DNA: TGTGCCAGCAGCGTAGGGCAGAGTGCTAACTATGGCTACACCTTC.

For the CDR3, the DNA is TGCAGCGTTGAAGATTGGCAGGGGTCTAATGAAAAACTGTTTTTT. This encodes CSVEDWQGSNEKLFF. The V call is TRBV29-1, the J call TRBJ1-4, with a possible D match to TRBD1 (6 bases). The CDR3 consists of 15 residues. V dropped 0 bases and J dropped 3 bases, with 11 bases sitting between them. Looked up from germline, CDR1 is SQVTM and CDR2 is ANQGSEA.

Of note for this clonotype: A much larger clone lies a single base off, so this may be a read error. The chain employs TRBV4-1 and TRBJ2-7; TRBD1 matches 10 bases. This CDR3 has 15 amino acids. V was pared by 4 bases and J by 7 bases, with 10 bases of the junction left unmatched. Germline CDR1 is MGHRA and CDR2 is YSYEKL. In DNA form, the CDR3 reads TGCGCCAGCAGCCCGGGACAGGGGTTTGTCAATGAGCAGTACTTC. It translates to CASSPGQGFVNEQYF.

The chain combines TRBV6-5 with TRBJ1-2; D is undetermined. This CDR3 is built from 19 residues. V gave up 0 bases and J gave up 4 bases, with 24 bases separating them. Germline CDR1 and CDR2: MNHEY and SVGAGI. The CDR3 nucleotides read TGTGCCAGCAGTTACTCCTCGGGCAGAGAAAGTCGGGGAATCTATGGCTACACCTTC. Residues: CASSYSSGRESRGIYGYTF.

This clonotype has just a few counts. The V gene is TRBV7-2, the J gene TRBJ2-1; 7 bases match TRBD2. CDR1 is SGHTA, CDR2 FQGNSA, per germline. There are 14 residues in the CDR3. J lost 4 bases, V lost 3 bases, and 3 bases had no gene match. Here the CDR3 reads CASSLERDYNEQFF. CDR3 bases: TGTGCCAGCAGCTTGGAGCGGGATTACAATGAGCAGTTCTTC.

This clonotype has ten or more counts. The rearrangement uses TRBV6-2 or TRBV6-3 and TRBJ2-5; TRBD1 is a possible D gene (6 bases). CDR3 length equals 13 residues. Trimming stripped 7 bases from V and 4 bases from J, with 13 bases between. Looked up from germline, CDR1 is MNHEY and CDR2 is SVGEGT. The CDR3, as DNA: TGTGCCAGCACCTCGACAGGCGGAGAGACCCAGTACTTC. Amino acids: CASTSTGGETQYF.

The chain uses TRBV3-1 and TRBJ2-7; D gene uncertain. CDR1 LGHDT and CDR2 YNNKEL come from the germline V gene (reference sequence). V was trimmed by 1 base and J by 2 bases, leaving 9 bases between them. The CDR3 extends over 14 amino acids. The CDR3 reads CASSQGYSPYEQYF. CDR3 coding DNA: TGTGCCAGCAGCCAAGGTTACAGCCCCTACGAGCAGTACTTC.

This clonotype was observed a handful of times. The chain carries TRBV29-1 and TRBJ1-2; D perhaps matches TRBD1 (6 bases). The germline V gene encodes CDR1 SQVTM and CDR2 ANQGSEA. This CDR3 comprises 12 residues. V lost 4 bases and J lost 1, with 7 bases in between. As DNA, the CDR3 is TGCAGCGTTGGAGGGGGTAACTATGGCTACACCTTC. Translation: CSVGGGNYGYTF.